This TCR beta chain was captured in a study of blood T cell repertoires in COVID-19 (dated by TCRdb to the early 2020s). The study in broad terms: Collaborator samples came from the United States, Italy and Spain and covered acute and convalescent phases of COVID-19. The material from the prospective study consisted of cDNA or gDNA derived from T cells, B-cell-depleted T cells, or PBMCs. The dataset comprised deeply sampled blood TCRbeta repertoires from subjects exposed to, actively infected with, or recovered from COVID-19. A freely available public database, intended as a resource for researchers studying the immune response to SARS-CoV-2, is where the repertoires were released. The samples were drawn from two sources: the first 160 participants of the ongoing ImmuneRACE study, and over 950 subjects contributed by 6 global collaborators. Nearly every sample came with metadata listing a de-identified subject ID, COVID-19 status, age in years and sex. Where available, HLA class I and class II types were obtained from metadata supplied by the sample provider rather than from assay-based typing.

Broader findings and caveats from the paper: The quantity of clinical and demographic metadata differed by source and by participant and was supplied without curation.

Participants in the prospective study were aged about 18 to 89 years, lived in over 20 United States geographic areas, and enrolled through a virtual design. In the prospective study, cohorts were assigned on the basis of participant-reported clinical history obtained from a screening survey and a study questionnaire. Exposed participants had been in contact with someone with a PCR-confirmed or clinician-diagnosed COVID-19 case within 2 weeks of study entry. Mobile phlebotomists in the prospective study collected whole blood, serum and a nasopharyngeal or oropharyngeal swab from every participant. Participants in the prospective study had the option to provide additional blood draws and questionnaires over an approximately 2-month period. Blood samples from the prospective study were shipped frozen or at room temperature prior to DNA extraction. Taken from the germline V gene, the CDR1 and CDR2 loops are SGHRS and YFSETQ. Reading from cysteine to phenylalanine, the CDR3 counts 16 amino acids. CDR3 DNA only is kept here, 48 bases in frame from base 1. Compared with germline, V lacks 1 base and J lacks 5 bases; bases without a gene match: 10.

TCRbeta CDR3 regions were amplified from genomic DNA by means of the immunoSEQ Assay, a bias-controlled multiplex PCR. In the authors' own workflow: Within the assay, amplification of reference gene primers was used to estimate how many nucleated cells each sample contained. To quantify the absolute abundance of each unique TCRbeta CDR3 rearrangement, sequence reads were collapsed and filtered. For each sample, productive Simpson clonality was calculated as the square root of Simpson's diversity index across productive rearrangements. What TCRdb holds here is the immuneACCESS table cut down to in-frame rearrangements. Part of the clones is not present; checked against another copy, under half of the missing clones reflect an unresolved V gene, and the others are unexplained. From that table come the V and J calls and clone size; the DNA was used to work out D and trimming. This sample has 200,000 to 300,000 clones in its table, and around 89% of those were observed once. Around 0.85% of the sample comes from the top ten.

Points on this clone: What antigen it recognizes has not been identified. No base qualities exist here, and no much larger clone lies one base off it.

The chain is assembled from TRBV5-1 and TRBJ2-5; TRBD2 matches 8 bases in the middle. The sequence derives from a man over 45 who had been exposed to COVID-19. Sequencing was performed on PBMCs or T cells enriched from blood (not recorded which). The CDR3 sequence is CASSLSGVVAGETQYF. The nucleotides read TGCGCCAGCAGCTTGAGTGGGGTTGTAGCGGGGGAGACCCAGTACTTC.